The next 28 T cell receptor beta chains were all read from a single sample in a study of blood T cells in healthy people across ages (dated by TCRdb to the mid-2010s). To prepare the library, 5' RACE was applied. The reads were generated on an Illumina HiSeq 2500. A second PCR of roughly 6 to 12 cycles was performed with a sample-barcoded 5' primer and a J-beta primer mix. Using fastp trimming at Q25 and MiXCR clonotype assembly, TCRdb reanalyzed the public sequencing data and kept in-frame beta chains. Every entry covers one CDR3 protein and lists the most common genes and DNA from its rows. This sample comprises roughly 800,000 distinct CDR3 sequences, 20% to 30% of them detected only once. The ten largest clones represent less than 3.5% of the sample. The same specimen was also included in a second study, on T cells of mothers and their children.

The sequencing sample was made of blood. The receptor set was obtained from a boy aged 5-17 years in good health.

This clonotype was observed a handful of times. The rearrangement links TRBV15 to TRBJ2-5, with D maybe TRBD2 (6 bases). Trimming pared 5 bases from V and 4 bases from J, leaving 20 bases between. The CDR3 totals 16 residues. Germline CDR1 reads LNHNV; CDR2 reads YYDKDF (reference sequence). Written as DNA, the CDR3 is TGTGCCACCAGCCCTGGCGGGGCTCACATGAGAGAGACCCAGTACTTC. Its protein product is CATSPGGAHMRETQYF.

This clonotype came up once. The CDR3 DNA follows: TGTGCCAGCAGCGTAGACGGACAGGGGGCGGGTGGCTACACCTTC. It encodes CASSVDGQGAGGYTF. The genes are TRBV9 and TRBJ1-2, with 11 nucleotides matching TRBD1. Germline assignment: CDR1 SGDLS and CDR2 YYNGEE. V lost 0 bases to trimming and J lost 7 bases; unmatched junction nucleotides: 5. This CDR3 comprises 15 residues.

The sample holds a few counts of this clonotype. V and J are TRBV7-9 and TRBJ2-2; a weak D match, TRBD2 (5 bases). CDR1 is SEHNR and CDR2 is FQNEAQ in the germline V gene (reference sequence). V lost 6 bases and J 4 bases, leaving 9 bases between the germline ends. This CDR3 has 13 residues. In nucleotides, the CDR3 is TGTGCCAGCAGACCCCGGGGCACCGGGGAGCTGTTTTTT. Translating it yields CASRPRGTGELFF.

This clonotype occurred many times. This chain joins TRBV3-1 and TRBJ2-5; D gene ambiguous. Germline CDR1 LGHDT, CDR2 YNNKEL (reference sequence). The V end was cut by 0 bases, the J end by 5 bases, with 4 bases between. This CDR3 comprises 12 residues. DNA for the CDR3: TGTGCCAGCAGCCAAGATCCCGAGACCCAGTACTTC. It translates to CASSQDPETQYF.

The DNA for the CDR3 is TGCAGCGTTGAGGAAGGAATTGCGGAGACCCAGTACTTC. It codes for CSVEEGIAETQYF. The chain links TRBV29-1 to TRBJ2-5; no clear D gene. The length of the CDR3 is 13 residues. Trimming removed 3 bases from V and 5 bases from J, with 13 bases in between. Germline CDR1 is SQVTM and CDR2 is ANQGSEA.

The V gene is TRBV5-5, the J gene TRBJ1-1, with D hard to call. The germline V gene has CDR1 SGHKS and CDR2 YYEKEE (reference sequence). The V end lost 4 bases, the J end lost 4 bases, and 11 bases lay between the germline ends. The CDR3 has 13 residues. The CDR3 is CASSLPSGTEAFF. The CDR3 nucleotides are TGTGCCAGCAGCCTTCCCTCAGGCACTGAAGCTTTCTTT.

This chain connects TRBV9 to TRBJ2-5; 8 bases fit TRBD2. V shed 3 bases and J 5 bases; nucleotides not matched to a gene: 12. Germline CDR1 reads SGDLS; CDR2 reads YYNGEE. The CDR3 covers 16 residues. The CDR3 sequence: CASSDLRGGPLETQYF. CDR3 DNA sequence: TGTGCCAGCAGCGATCTCCGGGGGGGCCCCCTTGAGACCCAGTACTTC.

This clonotype has a handful of counts. A read error may account for a junction end that differs from germline. In nucleotides, the CDR3 is TGTGTCAGCAGCTACAGAGGGGGCCGGGACACTGAAGCTTTCTTT. Its translation: CVSSYRGGRDTEAFF. The V and J genes are TRBV6-5 and TRBJ1-1; 7 nucleotides agree with TRBD1. The germline V gene encodes CDR1 MNHEY and CDR2 SVGAGI. CDR3 size: 15 residues.

This sequence joins TRBV9 and TRBJ1-1; 8 nucleotides align to TRBD1. The trim removed 4 bases at V and 0 bases at J, leaving 5 bases unmatched. Germline CDR1 is SGDLS and CDR2 is YYNGEE. The CDR3 is 15 residues long. In DNA, the CDR3 is TGTGCCAGCAGCCCCCAGACAGGGGTGAACACTGAAGCTTTCTTT. As protein: CASSPQTGVNTEAFF.

This clonotype was counted many times. At one end, the junction sequence differs from germline, possibly due to a read error. The chain uses TRBV5-1 and TRBJ1-4; 8 nucleotides line up with TRBD1. The germline gives CDR1 SGHRS, CDR2 YFSETQ. The CDR3 has 14 amino acids. The CDR3 here is CASSLDRAGEKLFF. The CDR3 nucleotides read TGTGCCAGCAGCTTGGACAGGGCGGGTGAAAAACTGTTTTTT.

On this clonotype: The conserved final phenylalanine or tryptophan is absent from the CDR3, which likely points to a read error. The genes are TRBV10-3 and TRBJ1-4; the match to TRBD1 covers 8 bases. V dropped 6 bases and J dropped 6; count of bases not matched to a gene: 9. CDR1 is ENHRY, CDR2 SYGVKD, per germline. The CDR3 runs to 15 residues. The CDR3 loop reads CAISRGTGGDEKLFL. As DNA, the CDR3 is TGTGCCATCAGCCGGGGGACAGGAGGTGATGAAAAACTGTTTCTT.

This clonotype has only one observation. The chain is built from TRBV6-5 and TRBJ2-5; D gene ambiguous. Germline V gives CDR1 MNHEY, CDR2 SVGAGI. With 2 bases removed from V and 5 bases from J, the gap between germline ends came to 12 bases. The CDR3 has 14 amino acids. CDR3: CASSYTLGLETQYF. CDR3 DNA sequence: TGTGCCAGCAGTTACACCCTGGGTCTGGAGACCCAGTACTTC.

V usage is TRBV28 and J usage is TRBJ2-7; D not resolved. In germline, CDR1 is MDHEN, CDR2 SYDVKM. Trimming took 1 base from V and 0 from J, leaving 7 bases between them. CDR3 size: 14 residues. The CDR3 sequence: CASSLLDSSYEQYF. As DNA, the CDR3 is TGTGCCAGCAGTTTATTAGACTCCTCCTACGAGCAGTACTTC.

This rearrangement joins TRBV6-2 or TRBV6-3 to TRBJ2-1; 8 nucleotides agree with TRBD1. This CDR3 is 17 amino acids long. In germline, CDR1 is MNHEY, CDR2 SVGEGT. V was clipped by 5 bases and J by 2 bases; unmatched bases: 11. The chain's CDR3 is CASSPVRGRTTYNEQFF. As DNA, the CDR3 is TGTGCCAGCAGTCCCGTCAGGGGGCGGACGACCTACAATGAGCAGTTCTTC.

V is TRBV9 and J is TRBJ1-3, with D maybe TRBD1 (6 bases). The V gene lost 6 bases and the J gene lost 0 bases, with 13 bases spanning the gap. The CDR3 is 15 amino acids. Germline V CDR1 and CDR2: SGDLS, YYNGEE. CDR3 in amino acids: CASTRGQSSGNTIYF. The DNA of the CDR3 is TGTGCCAGCACTCGAGGACAGAGCTCTGGAAACACCATATATTTT.

This clonotype was counted a few times. J is TRBJ2-3 and V is TRBV5-5; D is undetermined. CDR1 and CDR2 from the germline V gene are SGHKS and YYEKEE (reference sequence). V lost 1 base to trimming and J lost 8 bases, with 14 bases between them. The CDR3 is 14 residues long. The CDR3 DNA is TGTGCCAGCAGCTTGTGGGTAGCCTCGACTACGCAGTATTTT. Translation gives CASSLWVASTTQYF.

In this sample, this clonotype turned up a few times. This chain joins TRBV4-2 and TRBJ2-3, with 7 nucleotides matching TRBD2. The germline gives CDR1 LGHNA, CDR2 YNFKEQ. V was pared by 0 bases and J by 0 bases, with 6 bases of the junction left unmatched. This CDR3 is built from 17 residues. CDR3 sequence reads: CASSQDGTTISTDTQYF. The DNA for the CDR3 is TGTGCCAGCAGCCAAGACGGGACTACAATTAGCACAGATACGCAGTATTTT.

This clonotype was picked up a small number of times. The chain combines TRBV20-1 with TRBJ1-1; no clear D. The CDR3 contains 11 residues. Germline CDR1 and CDR2: DFQATT and SNEGSKA (reference sequence). V was shortened by 3 bases and J by 5 bases, with 7 bases between the two germline ends. The CDR3 DNA is TGCAGTGCTAGTTGGAGGACTGAAGCTTTCTTT. It is translated as CSASWRTEAFF.

V and J are TRBV10-3 and TRBJ2-2, with D perhaps TRBD1 or TRBD2 (5 bases each). The CDR3 sequence is 15 residues long. V was cut by 6 bases and J by 0 bases, with 11 bases left in between. Germline CDR1 is ENHRY and CDR2 is SYGVKD. The CDR3 DNA reads as TGTGCCATCAGCCTGGGGACGGCGAACACCGGGGAGCTGTTTTTT. Protein: CAISLGTANTGELFF.

This chain links TRBV4-1 with TRBJ2-2; D is uncertain. CDR1 and CDR2 from the germline V gene are MGHRA and YSYEKL. Trimming removed 0 bases from V and 7 bases from J, with 15 bases in between. This CDR3 contains 16 residues. CDR3 loop: CASSQEHSLYGGELFF. DNA for the CDR3: TGCGCCAGCAGCCAAGAGCACAGTCTTTACGGCGGGGAGCTGTTTTTT.

This chain connects TRBV4-1 to TRBJ2-5, with D perhaps given as TRBD1 or TRBD2 (6 bases each). The CDR3 spans 16 residues. Germline lookup yields CDR1 MGHRA and CDR2 YSYEKL. Trimming took off 4 bases at V and 5 bases at J, with 20 bases between the two ends. Written as DNA, the CDR3 is TGCGCCAGCAGCCTCCTAGGGCAGGGGAGGAGGGAGACCCAGTACTTC. Its protein product is CASSLLGQGRRETQYF.

This sequence joins TRBV5-1 and TRBJ2-5; D is perhaps TRBD1 or TRBD2 (5 bases each). The J call may not be correct, given that the DNA end is closer to TRBJ2-7. The germline gives CDR1 SGHRS, CDR2 YFSETQ. This CDR3 contains 16 residues. The CDR3 bases are TGCGCCAGCAGCTTGAGGGGCACGGGAACTATCTACGAGCAGTACTTC. It translates to CASSLRGTGTIYEQYF.

The table lists this clonotype with a few counts. This sequence joins TRBV29-1 and TRBJ2-6; the D call may be TRBD1 or TRBD2 (6 bases each). This CDR3 contains 16 residues. The V gene's germline CDR1 is SQVTM and CDR2 ANQGSEA. With 3 bases removed from V and 2 bases from J, the gap between germline ends came to 14 bases. The DNA of the CDR3 is TGCAGCGTTGAGTCCGGGGGCGGCACTGGGGCCAACGTCCTGACTTTC. Amino acid sequence: CSVESGGGTGANVLTF. Full variable domain (rest looked up from reference TRBV29-1 and TRBJ2-6): SAVISQKPSRDICQRGTSLTIQCQVDSQVTMMFWYRQQPGQSLTLIATANQGSEATYESGFVIDKFPISRPNLTFSTLTVSNMSPEDSSIYLCSVESGGGTGANVLTFGAGSRLTVL.

This clonotype was counted a few times. The chain uses TRBV25-1 and TRBJ2-2; the match to TRBD1 covers 10 bases. The CDR3 covers 16 residues. CDR1 is MGHDK, CDR2 SYGVNS, per germline. V was pared by 1 base and J by 5 bases, with 4 bases of the junction left unmatched. This chain's CDR3 is CASSESPGQGTGELFF. The CDR3 DNA reads as TGTGCCAGCAGTGAATCTCCGGGACAGGGGACCGGGGAGCTGTTTTTT. The variable domain in full, completed from reference TRBV25-1 and TRBJ2-2, reads EADIYQTPRYLVIGTGKKITLECSQTMGHDKMYWYQQDPGMELHLIHYSYGVNSTEKGDLSSESTVSRIRTEHFPLTLESARPSHTSQYLCASSESPGQGTGELFFGEGSRLTVL.

This clonotype came up many times. The chain carries TRBV3-1 and TRBJ2-5, with D perhaps matching TRBD2 (5 bases). Germline assignment: CDR1 LGHDT and CDR2 YNNKEL (reference sequence). V dropped 2 bases and J dropped 7 bases, with 5 bases sitting between them. The CDR3 length is 11 residues. The CDR3 loop reads CASSQRGTQYF. The DNA for the CDR3 is TGTGCCAGCAGCCAACGGGGGACCCAGTACTTC.

The chain couples TRBV9 to TRBJ2-2; TRBD2 matches at 10 bases. The CDR3 is 16 residues long. Germline assignment: CDR1 SGDLS and CDR2 YYNGEE. Trimming cost V 2 bases and J 5 bases; bases outside gene matches: 6. The CDR3 sequence: CASSVLSGGLTGELFF. The CDR3 region has the DNA TGTGCCAGCAGCGTCCTTAGCGGGGGGTTAACCGGGGAGCTGTTTTTT.

The chain carries TRBV21-1 and TRBJ1-4; no DNA check was done on the table's D call, TRBD1. TRBV21-1 is annotated as a pseudogene. The CDR3 runs 16 residues. CDR3 nucleotide sequence: TGTGCCAGCAGCAAACGGCAGGGGGCAACTAATGAAAAACTGATTTTT. Translation: CASSKRQGATNEKLIF.

V and J are TRBV29-1 and TRBJ2-5; no clear D. V dropped 4 bases and J dropped 0 bases, with 9 bases sitting between them. Germline V gene lookup returns CDR1 SQVTM and CDR2 ANQGSEA. The CDR3 consists of 13 residues. CDR3 DNA: TGCAGCGTTGTTACTGGGAACCAAGAGACCCAGTACTTC. Amino acids: CSVVTGNQETQYF.